This T cell receptor (beta chain) was sequenced for a study of blood T cells in healthy people across ages (dated by TCRdb to the mid-2010s). For context, the study as a whole: In model experiments, template switching captured roughly one uniquely barcoded TCR beta cDNA molecule for every two T cells. To track age-related changes in TCR beta repertoire diversity, the study relied on deep sequencing normalized with unique cDNA molecular identifiers. The donors were split into four age groups: young (average around 15 years), middle-aged (around 37), aged (around 67) and long-lived (approximately 80). To avoid experimental bias, donors of different ages were spread randomly across the sequencing lanes. For two donors (one aged 18 to 29 and one aged 80 or older), the study analyzed two additional independent replicas of 1 million unique cDNA reads from the same blood draw.

With regard to this clonotype: There is no known antigen for this receptor. Per-nucleotide qualities are absent, and no much larger clonotype sits a single base away.

The study at large found these results: There was a strong correlation between observed TCR beta diversity and the percentage of naive T cells measured by flow cytometry. Donor CMV infection status was unknown, potentially confounding age-related changes in expanded clonotypes. Compared with the aged group, more naive CD4+ T cells, fewer expanded clones and increased TCR diversity were shown by the long-lived group, suggesting age selection. Observed TCR beta diversity per million T cells fell roughly linearly with age, and a significant reduction was already apparent by age approximately 41. Since profiling was done on bulk unsorted PBMCs, naive and antigen-experienced compartments could not be conclusively compared. Estimates of total diversity from one million sequenced T cells were regarded as lower bounds and underestimates.

Donors were roughly 40 systemically healthy Caucasian individuals from Russia aged roughly 6 to 95 years. Each donor gave ten milliliters of peripheral blood, drawn into EDTA-treated Vacutainer tubes. PBMCs were isolated by Ficoll-Paque density-gradient centrifugation, with at least 7 million obtained per sample. Trizol reagent was used to extract total RNA from the PBMCs, yielding at least 5.5 micrograms per sample. For every donor, flow cytometry on a PBMC aliquot measured the percentage of naive CD45RAhigh/CD27high T cells. The protocol used for the library was 5' RACE. Instrument on record: Illumina HiSeq 2500. The second PCR ran for about 6 to 11 cycles and used a J-beta primer mix along with a sample-barcoded 5' primer. Each TCR beta cDNA molecule received a unique molecular identifier from a template-switch 5' adaptor carrying 12 random nucleotides. Each sample yielded at least 3 million CDR3-containing paired-end reads. All of the RNA was converted into first-strand cDNA using the Mint cDNA synthesis kit, with a TRBC-specific oligonucleotide serving as the primer. Following uracil-DNA glycosylase treatment, a first 18-cycle PCR with universal primers M1SS and BC2_uni_R was performed on all cDNA. The paper's data handling went like this. For normalization, 1 million high-quality reads, each with a distinct molecular identifier, were randomly selected from each sample. Reads with shared molecular identifiers were discarded instead of being binned into consensus sequences. MiTCR, set to a Q25 quality threshold and the strictest error-elimination algorithm, was used for CDR3 identification, clonotype clustering and error correction. A nonparametric unseen species model with Euler transformation was used to estimate lower-bound total TCR beta diversity. TCRdb reran the public reads through fastp at Q25 and MiXCR, keeping productive beta chains. One record per CDR3 amino acid sequence lists the most common genes and DNA. What appears here as the V and J calls and clone size reflects TCRdb's work, not the paper's. The sample table contains over 1.5 million distinct CDR3 sequences; only one count was recorded for less than 50% of them. Roughly 2.1% of the sample lies in the top ten.

The cysteine opens and the phenylalanine closes a CDR3 of 15 amino acids. Only the CDR3 region is kept as DNA, spanning 45 bases read in frame from base 1. The germline V and J ends show losses of 6 bases and 3 bases respectively, and no gene match explains 8 bases of the junction. Based on the germline V gene (reference sequence), the CDR1 and CDR2 sequences are DFQATT and SNEGSKA. The sequence came from a middle-aged woman in good health. The rearranged chain carries TRBV20-1 and TRBJ2-3, and 11 junction bases match TRBD2. The source material was blood. The CDR3: CSADSGGALTDTQYF. The nucleotides are TGCAGTGCCGATAGCGGGGGGGCCCTTACAGATACGCAGTATTTT.